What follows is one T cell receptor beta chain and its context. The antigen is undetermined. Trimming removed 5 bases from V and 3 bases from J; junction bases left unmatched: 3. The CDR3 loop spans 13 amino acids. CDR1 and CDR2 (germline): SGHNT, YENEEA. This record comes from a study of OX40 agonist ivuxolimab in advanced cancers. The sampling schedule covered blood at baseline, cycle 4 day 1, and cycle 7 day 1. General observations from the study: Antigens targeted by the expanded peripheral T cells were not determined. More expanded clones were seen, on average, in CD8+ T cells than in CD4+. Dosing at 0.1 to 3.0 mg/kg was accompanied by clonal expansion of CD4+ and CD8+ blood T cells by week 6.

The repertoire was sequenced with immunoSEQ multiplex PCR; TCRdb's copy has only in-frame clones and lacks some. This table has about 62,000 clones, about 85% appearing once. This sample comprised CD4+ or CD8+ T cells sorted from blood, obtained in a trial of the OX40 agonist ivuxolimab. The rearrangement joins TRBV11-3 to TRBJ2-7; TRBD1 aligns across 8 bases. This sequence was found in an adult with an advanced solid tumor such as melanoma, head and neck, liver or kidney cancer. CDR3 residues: CASSTGQGYEQYF. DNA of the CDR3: TGTGCCAGCAGCACTGGACAGGGCTACGAGCAGTACTTC. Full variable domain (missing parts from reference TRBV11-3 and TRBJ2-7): EAGVVQSPRYKIIEKKQPVAFWCNPISGHNTLYWYLQNLGQGPELLIRYENEEAVDDSQLPKDRFSAERLKGVDSTLKIQPAELGDSAVYLCASSTGQGYEQYFGPGTRLTVT.